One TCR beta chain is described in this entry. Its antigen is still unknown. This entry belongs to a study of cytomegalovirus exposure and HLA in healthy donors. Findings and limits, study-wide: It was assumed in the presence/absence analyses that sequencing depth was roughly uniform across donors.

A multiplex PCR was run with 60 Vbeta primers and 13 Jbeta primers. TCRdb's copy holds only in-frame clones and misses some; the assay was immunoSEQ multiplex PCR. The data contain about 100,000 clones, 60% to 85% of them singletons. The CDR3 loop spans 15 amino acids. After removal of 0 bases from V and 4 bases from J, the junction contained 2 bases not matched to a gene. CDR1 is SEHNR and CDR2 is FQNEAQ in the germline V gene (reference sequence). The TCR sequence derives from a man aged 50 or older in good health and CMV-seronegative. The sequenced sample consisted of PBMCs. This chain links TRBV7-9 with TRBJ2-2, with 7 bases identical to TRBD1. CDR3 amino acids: CASSLATGRTGELFF. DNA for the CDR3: TGTGCCAGCAGCTTAGCGACAGGGCGCACCGGGGAGCTGTTTTTT. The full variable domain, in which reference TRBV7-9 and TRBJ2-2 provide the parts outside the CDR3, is DTGVSQNPRHKITKRGQNVTFRCDPISEHNRLYWYRQTLGQGPEFLTYFQNEAQLEKSRLLSDRFSAERPKGSFSTLEIQRTEQGDSAMYLCASSLATGRTGELFFGEGSRLTVL.